The TCR beta chain under discussion was sequenced for a study of T cell repertoires in cytomegalovirus infection. About the study: From public TCR beta signatures came an indication of both CMV infection and matching HLA type.

Study-wide findings and caveats: Using cumulative public TCR beta family frequency, the authors identified those who carried CMV together with the relevant HLA. The response measured ex vivo was dominated by TCR beta clonotypes (HLA-C-restricted and CMV-specific).

Details on this clonotype: Its antigen is still unknown.

TCRdb independently ran MiXCR on the reads; one entry per CDR3 protein. The sample has 450,000 to 550,000 distinct CDR3 sequences; approximately 15% are singletons. The CDR3 spans 14 residues. CDR1 and CDR2 from the germline V gene are LNHNV and YYDKDF (reference sequence). V gave up 1 base and J gave up 2 bases, with 8 bases separating them. The sequence was obtained from a human donor in good health (CMV status not recorded). Some clones in this sample may be carry-over from other donors' samples. The sample taken for sequencing was CD8+ T cells from PBMCs. The chain couples TRBV15 to TRBJ1-2; D gene uncertain. The CDR3 nucleotides read TGTGCCACCAGCAGAGGAGGCGAAAACTATGGCTACACCTTC. As protein: CATSRGGENYGYTF.